These 22 T cell receptor beta chains were all obtained from the same sample, sequenced in a study of T cell changes during pregnancy in multiple sclerosis. The protocol was immunoSEQ multiplex PCR, while the TCRdb copy is restricted to in-frame clones and leaves out a portion. Among around 74,000 clones, approximately 90% were seen once, and the ten largest hold approximately 3.4%. The starting material was peripheral blood, obtained before pregnancy. The receptor set was obtained from a female donor with multiple sclerosis, enrolled in a pregnancy study.

This sequence joins TRBV21-1 and TRBJ2-5; the D segment call TRBD2 is taken from the table without a DNA check. TRBV21-1 is assigned pseudogene status. This CDR3 is 19 amino acids long. In DNA, the CDR3 is TGTGCCAGCAGCAAACAGATGGTAGCGGGGATTCTGGTAAAGGAGACCCAGTACTTC. Encoded protein: CASSKQMVAGILVKETQYF.

In this sample, this clone turned up a few times. Relative to the germline gene, one junction end is altered; a read error may explain this. J is TRBJ2-2 and V is TRBV7-8; maybe TRBD1 (5 bases). Germline CDR1 is SGHVS and CDR2 is FQNEAQ. CDR3 size: 18 residues. CDR3 protein: CASSLVTTAVANAGELFF. For the CDR3, the DNA is TGTGCCAGCAGCTTAGTCACGACAGCAGTGGCGAACGCCGGGGAGCTGTTTTTT.

This chain links TRBV7-9 with TRBJ1-2; D gene uncertain. Looked up from germline, CDR1 is SEHNR and CDR2 is FQNEAQ (reference sequence). The V gene lost 4 bases and the J gene lost 7 bases, with 10 bases spanning the gap. The CDR3 runs 12 residues. The CDR3 here is CASSSPAGGYTF. In nucleotides, the CDR3 is TGTGCCAGCAGCTCCCCGGCGGGTGGCTACACCTTC.

This rearrangement joins TRBV18 to TRBJ1-2, with no clear D. The germline gives CDR1 KGHSH, CDR2 LQKENI. The CDR3 runs 17 residues. The V and J ends lost 2 bases and 5 bases respectively, with 21 bases between them. The CDR3 DNA reads as TGTGCCAGCTCACCAGAAGTGGGAGTAACGGTCTTATATGGCTACACCTTC. Translated, it gives CASSPEVGVTVLYGYTF.

The J gene is TRBJ1-1, the V gene TRBV27, with a possible D match to TRBD1 (6 bases). The germline CDR1 and CDR2 sequences are MNHEY and SMNVEV (reference sequence). V lost 5 bases to trimming and J lost 1 base, with 11 bases between them. The CDR3 totals 14 residues. Here the CDR3 reads CASSPLQGNTEAFF. CDR3 sequence (DNA): TGTGCCAGCAGTCCGTTACAGGGGAACACTGAAGCTTTCTTT.

This clone turned up a few times. This rearrangement joins TRBV25-1 to TRBJ1-2, with D unclear. From germline, CDR1 is MGHDK and CDR2 SYGVNS. V gave up 3 bases and J gave up 1 base, with 15 bases separating them. The CDR3 length is 16 residues. The CDR3 DNA reads TGTGCCAGCAGTGATGAGGCAGCTCCCTATAACTATGGCTACACCTTC. As protein: CASSDEAAPYNYGYTF.

Concerning this clone: The sample contains more than one DNA sequence encoding this CDR3. This chain joins TRBV18 and TRBJ2-7, with 8 nucleotides matching TRBD1. CDR3 size: 13 residues. J was trimmed by 4 bases and V by 3 bases; bases with no gene match: 2. CDR1 and CDR2 from the germline V gene are KGHSH and LQKENI. DNA of the CDR3: TGTGCCAGCTCACCGCAGGGGGCTTACGAGCAGTACTTC. It yields the protein CASSPQGAYEQYF.

The CDR3 bases are TGTGCCAGCAGCCCGCTTGGGACAGACTATGGCTACACCTTC. Translating it yields CASSPLGTDYGYTF. The chain combines TRBV7-9 with TRBJ1-2, with 7 positions matching TRBD1. Per the germline V gene, CDR1 is SEHNR and CDR2 is FQNEAQ (reference sequence). This CDR3 has 14 amino acids. Germline trimming cut 5 bases from V and 3 bases from J; bases unmatched to any gene: 6.

The V call is TRBV14, the J call TRBJ2-5; D gene uncertain. This CDR3 region has 15 residues. Germline CDR1 SGHDN, CDR2 FVKESK. The V and J ends lost 4 bases and 4 bases respectively, with 16 bases between them. CDR3 in DNA: TGTGCCAGCAGCCTCGAGTGGGCATCAAGAGAGACCCAGTACTTC. Protein: CASSLEWASRETQYF.

V is TRBV14 and J is TRBJ1-5; 10 bases align to TRBD1. The CDR3 contains 15 residues. Germline V gene sequence: CDR1 SGHDN, CDR2 FVKESK. Losses at the gene ends were 4 bases for V and 3 bases for J; bases not matched to a gene: 3. The CDR3 here is CASSLGQGFNQPQHF. CDR3 nucleotides: TGTGCCAGCAGCCTGGGACAGGGGTTCAATCAGCCCCAGCATTTT.

The V call is TRBV7-9, the J call TRBJ1-5; 7 bases match TRBD1. This CDR3 is built from 14 residues. V shed 5 bases and J 5 bases; nucleotides not matched to a gene: 6. Germline-derived CDR1 and CDR2 are SEHNR and FQNEAQ (reference sequence). CDR3 amino acids: CASSPDREDQPQHF. Here the CDR3 DNA reads TGTGCCAGCAGCCCCGACAGGGAAGATCAGCCCCAGCATTTT.

The V and J genes are TRBV9 and TRBJ2-3, with TRBD1 matching 7 bases. V shed 0 bases, J shed 3 bases, and the junction held 4 bases outside the gene matches. Germline lookup yields CDR1 SGDLS and CDR2 YYNGEE. The length of the CDR3 is 15 residues. This chain's CDR3 is CASSVGGGFTDTQYF. The CDR3 bases are TGTGCCAGCAGCGTAGGAGGGGGCTTTACAGATACGCAGTATTTT.

J is TRBJ2-1 and V is TRBV6-6; 9 bases are a match to TRBD1. Looked up from germline, CDR1 is MNHNY and CDR2 is SVGAGI (reference sequence). The CDR3 spans 12 residues. Trimming took 7 bases from V and 7 from J; bases not matched to a gene: 2. The CDR3 loop reads CASMTGGNEQFF. In nucleotides, the CDR3 is TGTGCCAGCATGACAGGGGGGAATGAGCAGTTCTTC.

This clone has just a few counts. This chain joins TRBV6-1 and TRBJ1-2; no reliable D call. There are 16 residues in the CDR3. V dropped 2 bases and J dropped 6 bases, with 19 bases sitting between them. From germline, CDR1 is MNHNS and CDR2 SASEGT. The CDR3 bases are TGTGCCAGCAGTGAACGAGGCGATTTCCCCCTCGATGGCTACACCTTC. This gives the protein CASSERGDFPLDGYTF.

The J gene is TRBJ1-5, the V gene TRBV7-2; TRBD1 might be the D (6 bases). CDR3 size: 19 residues. Germline V lookup: CDR1 SGHTA, CDR2 FQGNSA. Trimming shortened V by 4 bases and J by 5 bases, and 27 bases separated the two germline ends. DNA for the CDR3: TGTGCCAGCAGCTCCCGGACAGCGTGGGCACTCGGGGACGATCAGCCCCAGCATTTT. Its translation: CASSSRTAWALGDDQPQHF. The full variable domain, with the rest looked up from reference TRBV7-2 and TRBJ1-5, is GAGVSQSPSNKVTEKGKDVELRCDPISGHTALYWYRQSLGQGLEFLIYFQGNSAPDKSGLPSDRFSAERTGGSVSTLTIQRTQQEDSAVYLCASSSRTAWALGDDQPQHFGDGTRLSIL.

J is TRBJ1-1 and V is TRBV29-1, with 12 bases matching TRBD1. The CDR3 runs to 14 residues. J lost 6 bases, V lost 7 bases, and 9 bases had no gene match. Germline assignment: CDR1 SQVTM and CDR2 ANQGSEA. The DNA of the CDR3 is TGCAGCGCCAAAAGGGGGACAGGGGGCTCTGAAGCTTTCTTT. Translation: CSAKRGTGGSEAFF.

This clone was counted only a few times. The V and J genes are TRBV19 and TRBJ1-2; TRBD1 might be the D (6 bases). Trimming shortened V by 9 bases and J by 2 bases, and 13 bases separated the two germline ends. Germline V gene lookup returns CDR1 LNHDA and CDR2 SQIVND (reference sequence). The CDR3 runs 13 residues. The CDR3, as DNA: TGTGCCAGCACCCTGGACAGCAACTATGGCTACACCTTC. Amino acids: CASTLDSNYGYTF.

The chain carries TRBV5-4 and TRBJ2-7; 16 nucleotides match TRBD2. V shed 4 bases and J 2 bases; nucleotides not matched to a gene: 12. The CDR3 sequence is 19 residues long. Germline values: CDR1 SGHNT, CDR2 YYREEE (reference sequence). CDR3 nucleotides: TGTGCCAGCAGCCCGAGGTCCGGGACTAGCGGGGGGGGACCCTACGAGCAGTACTTC. This translates into CASSPRSGTSGGGPYEQYF.

This chain joins TRBV7-3 and TRBJ2-6; 9 nucleotides agree with TRBD2. J gave up 4 bases and V 8 bases, and 6 bases lay outside the gene matches. Germline loops: CDR1 SGHTA, CDR2 FQGTGA. The length of the CDR3 is 15 residues. CDR3 nucleotides: TGTGCCAGCGGACTAGCGATGGGGGGGGCCAACGTCCTGACTTTC. It yields the protein CASGLAMGGANVLTF.

V and J are TRBV5-1 and TRBJ1-2; 10 positions agree with TRBD1. V dropped 3 bases and J dropped 2; count of bases not matched to a gene: 7. Germline assignment: CDR1 SGHRS and CDR2 YFSETQ. This CDR3 is built from 16 residues. The CDR3 DNA sequence: TGCGCCAGCAGCTGGGGGCCGGGACAGGGGAACTATGGCTACACCTTC. This codes for CASSWGPGQGNYGYTF.

This clone showed up just a few times. The CDR3 DNA reads as TGTGCCAGCAGCTTAGTTTCGCGGGGGGGCCTAGATACGCAGTATTTT. Its translation: CASSLVSRGGLDTQYF. The chain carries TRBV7-8 and TRBJ2-3; 9 bases are a match to TRBD2. With V trimmed by 1 base and J by 5 bases, 7 bases remained unmatched. CDR3 length equals 16 residues. Germline V CDR1 and CDR2: SGHVS, FQNEAQ.

In this sample, this clone turned up once. J is TRBJ2-3 and V is TRBV12-5; 11 nucleotides line up with TRBD1. With V trimmed by 4 bases and J by 6 bases, 6 bases remained unmatched. The CDR3 is made up of 15 amino acids. Germline V CDR1 and CDR2: LGHNT, FRNRAP. This CDR3 is CASGSGQGAMDTQYF. CDR3 in DNA: TGTGCTAGTGGTTCAGGACAGGGGGCAATGGATACGCAGTATTTT. Full variable domain (outside the CDR3, taken from reference TRBV12-5 and TRBJ2-3): DARVTQTPRHKVTEMGQEVTMRCQPILGHNTVFWYRQTMMQGLELLAYFRNRAPLDDSGMPKDRFSAEMPDATLATLKIQPSEPRDSAVYFCASGSGQGAMDTQYFGPGTRLTVL.